The 9 T cell receptor beta chains below were found in one sample sequenced in a study of metastatic and nonmetastatic thyroid tumors. TCRdb redid the clone calls on the PCR reads using MiXCR. The sample includes approximately 30,000 clones, about 17% of them seen just once. Each patient went into thyroid surgery without having received any treatment. Material: blood. Receptors originate from a female donor with papillary thyroid cancer or a benign thyroid nodule (not recorded which). Some clones in this sample may be carry-over from other donors' samples.

This clone was counted at least ten times. V is TRBV4-1 and J is TRBJ2-1; D is unresolved. The germline V gene has CDR1 MGHRA and CDR2 YSYEKL. CDR3 length equals 15 residues. V lost 4 bases to trimming and J lost 8 bases, with 18 bases between them. CDR3 DNA: TGCGCCAGCAGCCTTCAGGAGCATCGGAGCGATGAGCAGTTCTTC. This sequence encodes CASSLQEHRSDEQFF.

A remark on this clone: One end of the junction varies from germline; a read error may be responsible. The rearrangement uses TRBV24-1 and TRBJ2-1, with TRBD2 matching 13 bases. Germline V lookup: CDR1 KGHDR, CDR2 SFDVKD. The CDR3 runs to 17 residues. The CDR3 DNA reads TGTGCCACCAGTGATAGCATGACTAGCGGGGGGTACAATAAGCAGTTCTTC. Protein product: CATSDSMTSGGYNKQFF.

In this sample, this clone turned up many times. The chain couples TRBV3-1 to TRBJ2-2, with D unresolved. V dropped 1 base and J dropped 2 bases, with 8 bases sitting between them. The CDR3 is 15 residues long. Germline V gene lookup returns CDR1 LGHDT and CDR2 YNNKEL (reference sequence). The CDR3 DNA sequence: TGTGCCAGCAGCCAAGTGGGCAGCAACACCGGGGAGCTGTTTTTT. Translating gives CASSQVGSNTGELFF. Full variable domain (rest looked up from reference TRBV3-1 and TRBJ2-2): DTAVSQTPKYLVTQMGNDKSIKCEQNLGHDTMYWYKQDSKKFLKIMFSYNNKELIINETVPNRFSPKSPDKAHLNLHINSLELGDSAVYFCASSQVGSNTGELFFGEGSRLTVL.

This clone has at least ten counts. The V gene is TRBV20-1, the J gene TRBJ2-1; a possible D gene is TRBD1 (6 bases). Germline V lookup: CDR1 DFQATT, CDR2 SNEGSKA (reference sequence). There are 15 residues in the CDR3. Trimming took 6 bases from V and 4 from J, leaving 19 bases between them. The CDR3 DNA sequence: TGCAGTGCCGAGACAGGAGCCGTACCATACAATGAGCAGTTCTTC. As protein: CSAETGAVPYNEQFF.

The CDR3 loop reads CASSQENLLIFIQYF. CDR3 in DNA: TGCGCCAGCAGCCAAGAGAACTTATTGATATTCATTCAGTACTTC. The chain has TRBV4-1 and TRBJ2-4; the D is unclear. Germline V CDR1 and CDR2: MGHRA, YSYEKL. V was cut by 0 bases and J by 9 bases, with 15 bases left in between. The CDR3 is 15 amino acids.

This clone has a count of ten or more. V is TRBV7-2 and J is TRBJ2-1, with D perhaps matching TRBD2 (6 bases). This CDR3 contains 14 residues. V was trimmed by 6 bases and J by 8 bases, leaving 17 bases between them. From germline, CDR1 is SGHTA and CDR2 FQGNSA. The CDR3 DNA is TGTGCCAGCAGTTCGAGAATAGCGGACCATGAGCAGTTCTTC. It codes for CASSSRIADHEQFF.

This clone was counted only a few times. V usage is TRBV6-5 and J usage is TRBJ2-2, with D perhaps TRBD1 or TRBD2 (6 bases each). The V gene's germline CDR1 is MNHEY and CDR2 SVGAGI. The CDR3 has 17 amino acids. Trimming cost V 1 base and J 0 bases, with 12 bases left between them. The CDR3 DNA sequence: TGTGCCAGCAGTTACTTGTTGGGGGGCGCGAACACCGGGGAGCTGTTTTTT. It is translated as CASSYLLGGANTGELFF.

This clone came up many times. J is TRBJ2-7 and V is TRBV20-1, with TRBD2 identical over 8 bases. The trim removed 3 bases at V and 4 bases at J, leaving 8 bases unmatched. Germline-derived CDR1 and CDR2 are DFQATT and SNEGSKA (reference sequence). CDR3 length equals 14 residues. Here the CDR3 reads CSASLREVEYEQYF. CDR3 DNA: TGCAGTGCTAGTCTGCGGGAGGTAGAGTACGAGCAGTACTTC.

The chain recombines TRBV10-3 with TRBJ1-2; 9 nucleotides match TRBD1. The trim removed 3 bases at V and 2 bases at J, leaving 1 base unmatched. Germline values: CDR1 ENHRY, CDR2 SYGVKD. This CDR3 spans 14 amino acids. The CDR3 bases are TGTGCCATCAGTGACGACAGGGGGAACTATGGCTACACCTTC. Protein product: CAISDDRGNYGYTF.